Listed below are T cell receptor beta chains from one sample, sequenced in a study of blood T cells in healthy people across ages. TCRdb reanalysed the 5' RACE reads using MiXCR and keeps one entry per CDR3 protein. The sample carries 1 million or so distinct CDR3 sequences, under 55% recorded once. Sequencing was done on a sample of blood. The receptors were gathered from a woman in her sixties in good health. Each CDR3 is given with its conserved first and last residue. The D gene is left open where the match is weak. Size is omitted from some rows. Given values are once, few, many or a class for expanded clones.

d_call,v_call,j_call,clone_size,cdr3_nt,cdr3_aa
NA,TRBV27,TRBJ2-7,few,TGTGCCAGCAGTTTTACTTCGACCTACGAGCAGTACTTC,CASSFTSTYEQYF
NA,TRBV14,TRBJ2-3,few,TGTGCCAGCAGCCCTTTGGGGATGCCGAGAGGGGAAAACACAGATACGCAGTATTTT,CASSPLGMPRGENTDTQYF
TRBD2,TRBV11-1,TRBJ2-7,few,TGTGCCAGCAGCTGGGCAGCGGGGGAGTACGAGCAGTACTTC,CASSWAAGEYEQYF
NA,TRBV7-2,TRBJ1-6,NA,TGTGCCAGCAGCTTAGGCGCAGGGGACTCACCCCTCCACTTT,CASSLGAGDSPLHF
TRBD2,TRBV27,TRBJ2-3,few,TGTGCCAGCAGTTTCCTTGCTAGCGGGAGAATCGTAAATACGCAGTATTTT,CASSFLASGRIVNTQYF
NA,TRBV10-2,TRBJ2-3,NA,TGCGCCAGCAGTGATAGCGGACACACAGATACGCAGTATTTT,CASSDSGHTDTQYF
NA,TRBV5-1,TRBJ1-1,NA,TGCGCCAGCAGCTCCCCCAACAGGGACACTGAAGCTTTCTTT,CASSSPNRDTEAFF
NA,TRBV5-1,TRBJ1-2,NA,TGCGCCAGCAGTTCCACAGGAAAATCGGACTATGGCTACACCTTC,CASSSTGKSDYGYTF
TRBD2,TRBV20-1,TRBJ2-3,NA,TGCAGTGCTCCACTAGCGGGAGGGCCGTCAGATACGCAGTATTTT,CSAPLAGGPSDTQYF
TRBD2,TRBV6-2/TRBV6-3,TRBJ2-1,NA,TGTGCCAGCAGGACGATAACTAGCGGGAGCAATGAGCAGTTCTTC,CASRTITSGSNEQFF
TRBD2,TRBV20-1,TRBJ2-5,few,TGCAGTGCCGCGACTAGCGGGAGAGAGACCCAGTACTTC,CSAATSGRETQYF
NA,TRBV13,TRBJ2-7,few,TGTGCCAGCAACCGGGGTGGACCGTACGAGCAGTACTTC,CASNRGGPYEQYF
NA,TRBV28,TRBJ2-7,once,TGTGCCAGCAGTCCGCCGGGGGCAGGCAGTCTCTACGAGCAGTACTTC,CASSPPGAGSLYEQYF
TRBD2,TRBV20-1,TRBJ2-7,NA,TGCAGTGCTAATCCTCCTAGCGGGAGTTCCTACGAGCAGTACTTC,CSANPPSGSSYEQYF
NA,TRBV9,TRBJ2-7,NA,TGTGCCAGCAGCGTAGGGGCGGCGAACTACGAGCAGTACTTC,CASSVGAANYEQYF
NA,TRBV27,TRBJ2-7,NA,TGTGCCAGCAGTATAAGTGGCTTCTACTACGAGCAGTACTTC,CASSISGFYYEQYF
NA,TRBV4-1,TRBJ2-7,NA,TGCACCAGCAGCCAAGGGCAGGGGATAGCCTACGAGCAGTACTTC,CTSSQGQGIAYEQYF
TRBD2,TRBV7-2,TRBJ2-3,NA,TGTGCCAGCAGCTCCCGACTAGCGCCAGCTAGCCACAATACGCAGTATTTT,CASSSRLAPASHNTQYF
TRBD2,TRBV28,TRBJ2-3,NA,TGTGCCATTACCGCGGGAGGCCCCGGAGATACGCAGTATTTT,CAITAGGPGDTQYF
TRBD2,TRBV3-1,TRBJ2-1,NA,TGTGCCAGCAGCCGGGGGGCTAGCGGGGGGTACTACAATGAGCAGTTCTTC,CASSRGASGGYYNEQFF
TRBD1,TRBV2,TRBJ2-7,NA,TGTGCCGGCCTCAGGGGGAGCTCCTACGAGCAGTACTTC,CAGLRGSSYEQYF
TRBD2,TRBV28,TRBJ2-1,few,TGTGCCAGCAGCCCGGGACTAGCGTTATCTGAGCAGTTCTTC,CASSPGLALSEQFF
TRBD2,TRBV7-8,TRBJ2-5,NA,TGTGCCAGCAGCTTAGGTTTTAGCGGGATTCAAGAGACCCAGTACTTC,CASSLGFSGIQETQYF
TRBD2,TRBV20-1,TRBJ2-7,once,TGCAGTGCTAGAGACTTGGGACTAGCGGGAAGTGAGCAGTACTTC,CSARDLGLAGSEQYF
NA,TRBV12-3/TRBV12-4,TRBJ2-3,NA,TGTGCCAGCAGTCCCAGGATAGCGGGCACAGATACGCAGTATTTT,CASSPRIAGTDTQYF
NA,TRBV6-2/TRBV6-3,TRBJ2-1,NA,TGTGCCAGCACCCACAACGGGTTGTCTCAGTTCTTC,CASTHNGLSQFF
TRBD2,TRBV7-9,TRBJ2-3,NA,TGTGCCAGCATCCGGCATCCGGCCGGGGGGTTAGATACGCAGTATTTT,CASIRHPAGGLDTQYF